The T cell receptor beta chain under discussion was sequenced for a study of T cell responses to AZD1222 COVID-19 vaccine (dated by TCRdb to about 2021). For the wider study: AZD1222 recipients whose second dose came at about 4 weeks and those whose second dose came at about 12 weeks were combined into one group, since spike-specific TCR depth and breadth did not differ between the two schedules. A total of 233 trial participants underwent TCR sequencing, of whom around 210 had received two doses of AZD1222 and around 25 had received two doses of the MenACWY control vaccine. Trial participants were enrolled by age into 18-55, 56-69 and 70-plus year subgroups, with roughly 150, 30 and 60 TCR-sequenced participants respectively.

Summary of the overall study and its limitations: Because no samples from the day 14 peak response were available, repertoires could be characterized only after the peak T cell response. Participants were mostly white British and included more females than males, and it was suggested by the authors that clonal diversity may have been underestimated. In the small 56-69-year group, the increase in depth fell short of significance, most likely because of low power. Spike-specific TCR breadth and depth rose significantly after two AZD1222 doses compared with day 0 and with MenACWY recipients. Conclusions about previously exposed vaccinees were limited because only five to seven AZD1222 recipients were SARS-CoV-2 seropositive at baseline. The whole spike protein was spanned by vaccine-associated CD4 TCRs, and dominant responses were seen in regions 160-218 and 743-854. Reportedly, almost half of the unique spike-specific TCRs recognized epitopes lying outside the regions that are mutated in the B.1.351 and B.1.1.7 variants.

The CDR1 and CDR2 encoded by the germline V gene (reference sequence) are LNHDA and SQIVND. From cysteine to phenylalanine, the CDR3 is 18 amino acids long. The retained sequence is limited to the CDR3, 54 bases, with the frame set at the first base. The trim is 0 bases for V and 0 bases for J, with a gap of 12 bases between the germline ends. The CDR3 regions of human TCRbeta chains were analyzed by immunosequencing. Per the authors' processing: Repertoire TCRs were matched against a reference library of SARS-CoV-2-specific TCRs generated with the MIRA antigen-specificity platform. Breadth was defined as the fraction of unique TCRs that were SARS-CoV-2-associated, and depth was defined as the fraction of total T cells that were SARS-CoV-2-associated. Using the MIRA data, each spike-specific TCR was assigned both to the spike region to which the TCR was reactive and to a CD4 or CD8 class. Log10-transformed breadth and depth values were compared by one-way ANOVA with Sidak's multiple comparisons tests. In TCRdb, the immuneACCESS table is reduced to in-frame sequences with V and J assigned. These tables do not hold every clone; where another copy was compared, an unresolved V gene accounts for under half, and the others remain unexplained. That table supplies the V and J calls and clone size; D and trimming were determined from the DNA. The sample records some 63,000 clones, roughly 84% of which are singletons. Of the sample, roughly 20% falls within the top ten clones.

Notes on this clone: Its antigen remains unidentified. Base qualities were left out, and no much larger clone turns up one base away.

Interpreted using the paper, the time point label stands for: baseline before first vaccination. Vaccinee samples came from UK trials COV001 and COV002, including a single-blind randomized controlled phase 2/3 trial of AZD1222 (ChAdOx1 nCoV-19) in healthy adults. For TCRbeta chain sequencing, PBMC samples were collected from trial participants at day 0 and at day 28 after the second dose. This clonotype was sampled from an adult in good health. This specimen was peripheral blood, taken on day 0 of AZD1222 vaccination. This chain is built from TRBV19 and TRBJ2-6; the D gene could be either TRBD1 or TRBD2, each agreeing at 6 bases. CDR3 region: CASSIDLGGFSGANVLTF. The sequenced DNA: TGTGCCAGTAGTATAGATCTGGGGGGCTTCTCTGGGGCCAACGTCCTGACTTTC.